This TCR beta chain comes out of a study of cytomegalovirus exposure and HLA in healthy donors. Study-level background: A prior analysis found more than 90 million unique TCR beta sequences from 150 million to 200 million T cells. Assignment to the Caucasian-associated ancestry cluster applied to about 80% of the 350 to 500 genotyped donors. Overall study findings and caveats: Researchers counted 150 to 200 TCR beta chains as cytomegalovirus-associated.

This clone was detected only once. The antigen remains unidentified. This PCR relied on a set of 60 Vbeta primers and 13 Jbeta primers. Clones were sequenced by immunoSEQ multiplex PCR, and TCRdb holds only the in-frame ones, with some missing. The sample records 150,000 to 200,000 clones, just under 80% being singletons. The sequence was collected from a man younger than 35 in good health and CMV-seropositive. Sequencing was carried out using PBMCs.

CDR3 in DNA: TGTGCCAGCAGTCTTATAGGAAGCGGGGTCGAGACAGATACGCAGTATTTT. Residues: CASSLIGSGVETDTQYF. This chain connects TRBV27 to TRBJ2-3; TRBD2 matches 7 bases. CDR1 and CDR2 (germline): MNHEY, SMNVEV (reference sequence). Losses at the gene ends were 5 bases for V and 3 bases for J; bases not matched to a gene: 14. CDR3 length equals 17 residues.